This T cell receptor beta chain is drawn from a study of sequential checkpoint blockade in melanoma. About the research overall: Arm A got nivolumab then ipilimumab; arm B the reverse, 1:1.

Assay used: immunoSEQ multiplex PCR; TCRdb lists only in-frame clones, some missing. The sample lists roughly 20,000 clones, under 75% occurring once. Treatment here: randomized to nivolumab then ipilimumab (arm A) or the reverse (arm B). Patients had received no earlier DNA-damaging chemotherapy. PBMC sorting kept live CD3+CD8+ cells without CD19 or CD56. V lost 2 bases and J lost 3; bases outside the gene matches: 14. In germline, CDR1 is SGHKS, CDR2 YYEKEE (reference sequence). This CDR3 has 19 residues. The sequence was collected from a human donor with melanoma. The source was CD8+ T cells sorted from blood (inferred from file names), collected from a patient given nivolumab and ipilimumab in sequence. The chain is built from TRBV5-5 and TRBJ2-2; 9 nucleotides align to TRBD1. CDR3 loop: CASSFPTGGGGGDTGELFF. The CDR3 coding sequence is TGTGCCAGCAGCTTTCCTACAGGGGGCGGGGGAGGCGACACCGGGGAGCTGTTTTTT. Supplemented by reference TRBV5-5 and TRBJ2-2, the full variable domain reads DAGVTQSPTHLIKTRGQQVTLRCSPISGHKSVSWYQQVLGQGPQFIFQYYEKEERGRGNFPDRFSARQFPNYSSELNVNALLLGDSALYLCASSFPTGGGGGDTGELFFGEGSRLTVL.